These 6 T cell receptor beta chains share one sample of origin, sequenced in a study of OX40 agonist ivuxolimab in advanced cancers. Only in-frame clones appear in the TCRdb table, and some are missing; sequencing was by immunoSEQ multiplex PCR. The profile covers 20,000 to 25,000 clones, with around 78% appearing a single time and about 49% taken by the ten largest. Sequenced material: CD4+ or CD8+ T cells sorted from blood, taken in a trial of the OX40 agonist ivuxolimab. All receptors derive from an adult with an advanced solid tumor such as melanoma, head and neck, liver or kidney cancer.

This clone was seen once. The chain is built from TRBV5-8 and TRBJ2-7; weak D call: TRBD1 (5 bases). V was shortened by 6 bases and J by 7 bases, with 20 bases between the two germline ends. From germline, CDR1 is SGHTS and CDR2 YDEGEE. The CDR3 is 14 amino acids. This CDR3 reads CASNLGLGLREQYF. The DNA of the CDR3 is TGTGCCAGCAACCTGGGTTTGGGGCTTAGGGAGCAGTACTTC.

The chain carries TRBV13 and TRBJ2-7, with TRBD1 matching 8 bases. From germline, CDR1 is PRHDT and CDR2 FYEKMQ (reference sequence). J lost 6 bases, V lost 5 bases, and 12 bases had no gene match. This CDR3 has 15 amino acids. CDR3 in amino acids: CASSHKDRAYLEQYF. The CDR3 DNA sequence: TGTGCCAGCAGCCACAAGGACAGGGCCTATCTCGAGCAGTACTTC. Complete variable domain (other parts from reference TRBV13 and TRBJ2-7): AAGVIQSPRHLIKEKRETATLKCYPIPRHDTVYWYQQGPGQDPQFLISFYEKMQSDKGSIPDRFSAQQFSDYHSELNMSSLELGDSALYFCASSHKDRAYLEQYFGPGTRLTVT.

This chain connects TRBV4-3 to TRBJ2-7; D is tentatively TRBD1 or TRBD2 (7 bases each). V was cut by 0 bases and J by 4 bases, with 16 bases left in between. The CDR3 is 16 residues long. CDR1 and CDR2 (germline): LGHNA, YSLEER. The CDR3 DNA follows: TGCGCCAGCAGCCAAGAGGCAGGGGGAGGGTTATACGAGCAGTACTTC. It encodes CASSQEAGGGLYEQYF.

The chain is built from TRBV13 and TRBJ2-7; 8 positions match TRBD1. Germline trimming cut 5 bases from V and 5 bases from J; bases unmatched to any gene: 11. Germline V gene lookup returns CDR1 PRHDT and CDR2 FYEKMQ (reference sequence). The CDR3 consists of 15 residues. The CDR3 DNA sequence: TGTGCCAGCAGCACGTTTACAGGGGGTTATCACGAGCAGTACTTC. As protein: CASSTFTGGYHEQYF.

This clone is a singleton in its sample. The chain carries TRBV4-3 and TRBJ1-6, with unresolved D. This CDR3 has 16 amino acids. With 0 bases removed from V and 3 bases from J, the gap between germline ends came to 9 bases. The germline V gene has CDR1 LGHNA and CDR2 YSLEER. The chain's CDR3 is CASSQDHGIYNSPLHF. Written as DNA, the CDR3 is TGCGCCAGCAGCCAAGATCACGGGATCTATAATTCACCCCTCCACTTT.

The chain is built from TRBV9 and TRBJ2-2; D possibly corresponds to TRBD2 (5 bases). With 5 bases removed from V and 6 bases from J, the gap between germline ends came to 14 bases. CDR1 SGDLS and CDR2 YYNGEE come from the germline V gene. CDR3 size: 14 residues. As DNA, the CDR3 is TGTGCCAGCAGACCCCCAGGAGGAGCCGGGGAGCTGTTTTTT. Translation: CASRPPGGAGELFF.